This T cell receptor (beta chain) was profiled in a study of Graves' ophthalmopathy and Graves' hyperthyroidism. Looking at the study overall: Specimen type is peripheral blood, obtained at initial diagnosis before any treatment. The study's findings and limits: Prediction of ophthalmopathy progression reached about 71% sensitivity and roughly 72% specificity.

As the template, RNA transcripts were used to amplify TCR beta CDR3 regions. The workflow started with a first-round RT-PCR run with HTBI primers and then moved on to a second-round multiplex PCR. Using its own MiXCR run on the multiplex PCR reads, TCRdb lists one record per CDR3 protein. The data hold almost 750,000 distinct CDR3 sequences, with roughly 41% observed a single time. V was trimmed by 1 base and J by 11 bases, leaving 15 bases between them. The CDR3 sequence is 13 residues long. In germline, CDR1 is MGHDK, CDR2 SYGVNS. This clonotype was recorded at least ten times. Its target is unknown.

This TCR was recovered from an adult man with Graves' ophthalmopathy. J is TRBJ2-7 and V is TRBV25-1; D is undetermined. The sequenced material came from peripheral blood. As DNA, the CDR3 is TGTGCCAGCAGTGAATTGGGCGCGGTGAAAAAGTACTTC. Its translation: CASSELGAVKKYF.